This T cell receptor beta chain stems from a study of blood T cell repertoires in COVID-19. Study overall: From the United States, Italy and Spain came samples of acute and convalescent COVID-19. T cells, B-cell-depleted T cells, or PBMCs provided the cDNA or gDNA that served as material.

The germline gives CDR1 SGHTA, CDR2 FQGNSA. With 1 base removed from V and 3 bases from J, the gap between germline ends came to 12 bases. This CDR3 has 15 residues. While infection was still active, Seattle patients were enrolled and then followed longitudinally. Source study methods: Amplification with reference gene primers provided the estimates of nucleated cell counts. Here immunoSEQ multiplex PCR was the method, and the copy in TCRdb shows in-frame clones only, minus some. The D gene and trimming were derived from the DNA, and the V and J assignments and clone size from that table. Of some 49,000 clones in the sample, more than 80% were seen once.

This clonotype originated in a man in his fifties or sixties with COVID-19, enrolled during active disease. Sequenced sample: peripheral blood. The rearrangement joins TRBV7-2 to TRBJ1-2; D might be TRBD1 (5 bases). CDR3 sequence (DNA): TGTGCCAGCAGCTTAGGACCTGACAGATACTATGGCTACACCTTC. Translation gives CASSLGPDRYYGYTF.